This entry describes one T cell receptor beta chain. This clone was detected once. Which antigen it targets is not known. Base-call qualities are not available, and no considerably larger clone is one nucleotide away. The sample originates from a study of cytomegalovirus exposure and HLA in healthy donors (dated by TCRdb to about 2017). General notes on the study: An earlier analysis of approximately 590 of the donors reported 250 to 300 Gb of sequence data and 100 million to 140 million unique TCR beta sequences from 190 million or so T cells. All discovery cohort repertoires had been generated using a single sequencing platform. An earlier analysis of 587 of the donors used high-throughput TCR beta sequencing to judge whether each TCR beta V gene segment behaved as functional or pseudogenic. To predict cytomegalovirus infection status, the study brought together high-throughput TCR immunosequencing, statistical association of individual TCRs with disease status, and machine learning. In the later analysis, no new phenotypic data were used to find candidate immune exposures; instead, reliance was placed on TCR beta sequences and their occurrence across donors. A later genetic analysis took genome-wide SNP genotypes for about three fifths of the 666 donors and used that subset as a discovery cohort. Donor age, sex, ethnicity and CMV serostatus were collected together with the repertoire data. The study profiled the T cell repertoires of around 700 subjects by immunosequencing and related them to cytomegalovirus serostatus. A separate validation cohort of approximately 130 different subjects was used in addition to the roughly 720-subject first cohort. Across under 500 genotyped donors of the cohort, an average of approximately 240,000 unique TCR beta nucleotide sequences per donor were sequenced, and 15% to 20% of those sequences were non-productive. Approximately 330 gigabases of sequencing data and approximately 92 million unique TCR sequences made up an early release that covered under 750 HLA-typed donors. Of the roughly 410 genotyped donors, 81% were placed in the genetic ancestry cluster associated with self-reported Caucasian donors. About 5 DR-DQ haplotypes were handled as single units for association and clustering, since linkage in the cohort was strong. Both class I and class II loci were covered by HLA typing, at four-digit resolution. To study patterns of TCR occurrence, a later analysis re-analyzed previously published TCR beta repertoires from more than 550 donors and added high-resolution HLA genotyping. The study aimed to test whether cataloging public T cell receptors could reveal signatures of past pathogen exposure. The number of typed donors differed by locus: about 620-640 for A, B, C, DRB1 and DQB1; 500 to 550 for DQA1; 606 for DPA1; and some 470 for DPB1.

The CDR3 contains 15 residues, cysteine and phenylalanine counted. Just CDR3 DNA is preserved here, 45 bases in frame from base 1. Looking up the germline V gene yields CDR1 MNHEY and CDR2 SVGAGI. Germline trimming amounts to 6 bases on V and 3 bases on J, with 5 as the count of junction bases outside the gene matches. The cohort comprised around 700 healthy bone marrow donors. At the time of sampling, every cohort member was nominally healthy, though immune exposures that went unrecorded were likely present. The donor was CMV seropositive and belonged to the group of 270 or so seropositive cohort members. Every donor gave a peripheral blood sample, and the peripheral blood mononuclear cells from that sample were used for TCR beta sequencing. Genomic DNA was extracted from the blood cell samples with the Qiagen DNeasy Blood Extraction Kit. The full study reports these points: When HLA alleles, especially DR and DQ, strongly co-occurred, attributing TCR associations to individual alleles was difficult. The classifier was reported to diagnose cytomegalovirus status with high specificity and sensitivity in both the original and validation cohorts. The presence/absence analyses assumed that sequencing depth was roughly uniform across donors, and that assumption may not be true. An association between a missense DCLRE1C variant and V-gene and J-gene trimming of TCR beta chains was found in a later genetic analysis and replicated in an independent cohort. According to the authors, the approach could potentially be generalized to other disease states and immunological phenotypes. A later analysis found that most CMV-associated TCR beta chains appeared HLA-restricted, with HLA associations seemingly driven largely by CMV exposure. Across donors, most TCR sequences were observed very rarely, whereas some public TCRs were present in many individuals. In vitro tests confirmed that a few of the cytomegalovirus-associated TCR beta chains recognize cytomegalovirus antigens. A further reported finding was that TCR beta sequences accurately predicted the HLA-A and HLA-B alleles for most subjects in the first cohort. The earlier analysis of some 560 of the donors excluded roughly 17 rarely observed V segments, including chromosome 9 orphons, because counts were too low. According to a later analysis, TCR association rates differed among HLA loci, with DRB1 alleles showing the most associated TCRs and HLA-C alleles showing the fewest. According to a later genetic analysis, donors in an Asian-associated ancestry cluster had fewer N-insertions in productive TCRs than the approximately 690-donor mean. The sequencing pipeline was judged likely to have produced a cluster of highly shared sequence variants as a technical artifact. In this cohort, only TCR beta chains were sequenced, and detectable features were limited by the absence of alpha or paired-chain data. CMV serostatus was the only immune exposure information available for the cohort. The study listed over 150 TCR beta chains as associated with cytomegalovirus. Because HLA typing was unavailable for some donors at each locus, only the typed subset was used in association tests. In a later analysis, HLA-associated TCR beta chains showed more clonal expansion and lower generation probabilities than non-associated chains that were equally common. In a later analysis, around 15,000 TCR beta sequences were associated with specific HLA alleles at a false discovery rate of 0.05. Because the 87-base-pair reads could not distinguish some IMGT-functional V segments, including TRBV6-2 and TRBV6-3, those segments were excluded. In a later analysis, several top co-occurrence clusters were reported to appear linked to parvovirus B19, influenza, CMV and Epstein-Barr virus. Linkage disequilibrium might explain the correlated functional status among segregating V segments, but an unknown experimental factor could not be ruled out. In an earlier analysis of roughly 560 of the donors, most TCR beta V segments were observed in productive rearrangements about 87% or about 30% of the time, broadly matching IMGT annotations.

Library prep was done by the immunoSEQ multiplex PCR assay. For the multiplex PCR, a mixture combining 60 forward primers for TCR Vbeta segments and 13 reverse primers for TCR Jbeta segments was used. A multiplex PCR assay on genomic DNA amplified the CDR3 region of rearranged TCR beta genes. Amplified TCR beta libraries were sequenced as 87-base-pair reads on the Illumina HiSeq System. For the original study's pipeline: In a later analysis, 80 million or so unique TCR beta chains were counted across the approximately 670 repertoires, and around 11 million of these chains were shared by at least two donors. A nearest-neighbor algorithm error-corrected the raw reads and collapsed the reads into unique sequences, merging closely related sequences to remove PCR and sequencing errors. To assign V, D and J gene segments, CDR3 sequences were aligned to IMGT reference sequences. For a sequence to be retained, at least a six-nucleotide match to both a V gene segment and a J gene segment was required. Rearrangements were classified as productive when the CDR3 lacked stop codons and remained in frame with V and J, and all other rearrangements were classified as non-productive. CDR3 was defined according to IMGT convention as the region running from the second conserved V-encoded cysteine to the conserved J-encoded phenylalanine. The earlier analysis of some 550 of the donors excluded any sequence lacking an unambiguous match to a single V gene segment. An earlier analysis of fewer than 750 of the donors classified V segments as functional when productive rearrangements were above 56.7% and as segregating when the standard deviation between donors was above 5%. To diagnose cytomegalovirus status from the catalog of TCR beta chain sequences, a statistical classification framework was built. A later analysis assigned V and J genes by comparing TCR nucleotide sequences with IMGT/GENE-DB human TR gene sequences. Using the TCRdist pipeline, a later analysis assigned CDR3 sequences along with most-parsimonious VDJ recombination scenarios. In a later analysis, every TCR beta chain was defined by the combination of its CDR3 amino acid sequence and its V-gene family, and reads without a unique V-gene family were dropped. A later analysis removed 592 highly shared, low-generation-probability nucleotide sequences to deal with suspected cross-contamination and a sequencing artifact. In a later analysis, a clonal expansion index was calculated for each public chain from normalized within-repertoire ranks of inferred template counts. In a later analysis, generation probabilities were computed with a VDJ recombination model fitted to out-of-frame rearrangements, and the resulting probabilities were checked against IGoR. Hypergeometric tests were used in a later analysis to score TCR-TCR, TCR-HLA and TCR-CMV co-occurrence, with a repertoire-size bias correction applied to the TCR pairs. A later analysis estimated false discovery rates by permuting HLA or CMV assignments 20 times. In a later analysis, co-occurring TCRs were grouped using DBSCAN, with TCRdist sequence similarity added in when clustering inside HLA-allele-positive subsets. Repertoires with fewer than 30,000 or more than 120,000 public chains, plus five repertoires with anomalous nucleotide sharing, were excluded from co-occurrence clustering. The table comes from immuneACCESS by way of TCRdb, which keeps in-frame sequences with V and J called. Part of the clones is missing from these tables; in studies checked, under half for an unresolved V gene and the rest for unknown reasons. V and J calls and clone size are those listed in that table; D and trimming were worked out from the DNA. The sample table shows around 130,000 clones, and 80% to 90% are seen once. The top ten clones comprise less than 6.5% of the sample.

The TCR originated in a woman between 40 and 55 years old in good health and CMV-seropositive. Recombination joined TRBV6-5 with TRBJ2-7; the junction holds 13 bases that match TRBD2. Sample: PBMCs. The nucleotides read TGTGCCAGCAGCCCCCGGACTAGCGGGAGCTACGAGCAGTACTTC. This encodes CASSPRTSGSYEQYF.